This T cell receptor (beta chain) was documented in a study of CD8 T cells in Susac syndrome. The CDR3 sequence is 13 residues long. Per the germline V gene, CDR1 is LGHDT and CDR2 is YNNKEL (reference sequence). V gave up 0 bases and J gave up 8 bases, with 8 bases separating them. To note about this clonotype: Its specificity is not known.

With random hexamers, roughly 0.45 to 1 ug RNA was reverse transcribed. Via MiXCR, TCRdb re-called the immunoSEQ multiplex PCR reads, giving one row per CDR3 protein. The sample comprises some 140,000 distinct CDR3 sequences, around 90% of which are singletons, and over 0.2% rests with the top ten. Whole-study results and caveats: A relatively small number of individuals underwent TCR sequencing and HLA analysis.

CD8+ and CD4+ T cells from blood underwent TCR beta sequencing. This sequence joins TRBV3-1 and TRBJ2-1; D is unresolved. The source is a human donor with multiple sclerosis. Sequencing was carried out using CD8+ T cells from PBMCs. The CDR3: CASSQDLIDEQFF. DNA for the CDR3: TGTGCCAGCAGCCAAGATCTTATCGATGAGCAGTTCTTC.